The 5 T cell receptor beta chains listed next were all sequenced from one sample in a study of CD8+ T cells in alopecia areata. RNA was extracted and reverse transcribed into cDNA as the sequencing template. Data came from immunoSEQ multiplex PCR; TCRdb stores just in-frame clones and leaves some out. The sample lists 60,000 to 85,000 clones, 66% occurring once. Treatment indicated: oral pan-JAK inhibitor, 5-10 mg twice daily. Here the sequenced sample was CD8+ T cells sorted from blood, taken at week 24, from a patient treated with tofacitinib. These receptors were collected from a human donor with alopecia areata.

This clone was seen a few times. The V and J genes are TRBV5-1 and TRBJ1-6; D not resolved. CDR1 and CDR2 from the germline V gene are SGHRS and YFSETQ. This CDR3 is built from 14 residues. V lost 0 bases to trimming and J lost 3 bases, with 4 bases between them. CDR3 in amino acids: CASSLDRYNSPLHF. The CDR3 DNA reads as TGCGCCAGCAGCTTGGATCGCTATAATTCACCCCTCCACTTT.

This clone was found a few times. The V gene is TRBV7-9, the J gene TRBJ2-7, with no clear D. V lost 2 bases, J lost 3 bases, and 2 bases lay in between. This CDR3 has 11 residues. The germline CDR1 and CDR2 sequences are SEHNR and FQNEAQ (reference sequence). CDR3 DNA: TGTGCCAGCAGCTTAAACTACGAGCAGTACTTC. Its protein is CASSLNYEQYF.

The chain combines TRBV4-1 with TRBJ2-1; no clear D gene. This CDR3 has 15 amino acids. The germline V and J ends were trimmed by 0 bases and 1 base, with 7 bases remaining between them. The germline V gene has CDR1 MGHRA and CDR2 YSYEKL. CDR3 DNA: TGCGCCAGCAGCCAAGATCCCTCATCCTACAATGAGCAGTTCTTC. Amino acids: CASSQDPSSYNEQFF.

J is TRBJ2-7 and V is TRBV4-3; the D gene could be TRBD1 or TRBD2 (5 bases each). The CDR3 spans 15 residues. Trimming stripped 1 base from V and 2 bases from J, with 12 bases between. Germline V gene lookup returns CDR1 LGHNA and CDR2 YSLEER. The CDR3 sequence is CASSQGAGTTYEQYF. In nucleotides, the CDR3 is TGCGCCAGCAGCCAAGGGGCCGGGACCACCTACGAGCAGTACTTC.

The rearrangement joins TRBV7-3 to TRBJ1-1; D gene unclear. This CDR3 region has 13 residues. The V end lost 5 bases, the J end lost 0 bases, and 7 bases lay between the germline ends. Germline lookup yields CDR1 SGHTA and CDR2 FQGTGA. The CDR3 coding sequence is TGTGCCAGCAGCCCGACCTTGAACACTGAAGCTTTCTTT. Translated: CASSPTLNTEAFF.